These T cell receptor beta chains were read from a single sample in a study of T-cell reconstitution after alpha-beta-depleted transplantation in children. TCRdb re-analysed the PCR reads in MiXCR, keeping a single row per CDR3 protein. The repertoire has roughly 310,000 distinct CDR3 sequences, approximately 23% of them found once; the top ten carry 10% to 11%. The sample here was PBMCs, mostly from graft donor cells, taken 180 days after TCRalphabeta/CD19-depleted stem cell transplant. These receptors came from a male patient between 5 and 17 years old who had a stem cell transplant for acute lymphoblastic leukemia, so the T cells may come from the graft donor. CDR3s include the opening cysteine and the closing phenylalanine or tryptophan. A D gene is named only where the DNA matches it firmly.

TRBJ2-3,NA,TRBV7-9,CASSSGLESIDTQYF
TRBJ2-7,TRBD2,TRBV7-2,CASSLTSASYEQYF
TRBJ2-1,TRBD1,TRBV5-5,CASSLVWGQGTYNEQFF
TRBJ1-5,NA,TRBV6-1,CASSDGGSGNQPQHF
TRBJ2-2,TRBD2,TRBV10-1,CASGLAGLDTGELFF
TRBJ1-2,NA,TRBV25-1,CASSESGYTF
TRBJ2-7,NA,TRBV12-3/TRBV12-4,CASTRGGSRQYF
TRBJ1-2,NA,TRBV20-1,CSAPYSDRTATNYGYTF
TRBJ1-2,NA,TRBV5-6,CASSLGAQLGKHGYTF
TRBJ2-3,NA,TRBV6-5,CASSYRIETDTQYF